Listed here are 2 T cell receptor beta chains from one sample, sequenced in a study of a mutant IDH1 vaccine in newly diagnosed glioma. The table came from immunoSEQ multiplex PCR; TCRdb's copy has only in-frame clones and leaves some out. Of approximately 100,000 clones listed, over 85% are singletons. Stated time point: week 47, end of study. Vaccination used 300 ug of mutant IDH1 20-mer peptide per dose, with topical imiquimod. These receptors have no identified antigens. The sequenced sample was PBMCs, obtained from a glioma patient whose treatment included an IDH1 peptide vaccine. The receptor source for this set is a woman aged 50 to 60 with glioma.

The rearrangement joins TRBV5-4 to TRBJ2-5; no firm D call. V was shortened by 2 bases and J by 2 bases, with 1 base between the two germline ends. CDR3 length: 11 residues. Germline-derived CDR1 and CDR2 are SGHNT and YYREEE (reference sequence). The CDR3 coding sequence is TGTGCCAGCAGCTTACAAGAGACCCAGTACTTC. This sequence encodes CASSLQETQYF. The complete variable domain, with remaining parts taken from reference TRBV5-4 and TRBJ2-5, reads ETGVTQSPTHLIKTRGQQVTLRCSSQSGHNTVSWYQQALGQGPQFIFQYYREEENGRGNFPPRFSGLQFPNYSSELNVNALELDDSALYLCASSLQETQYFGPGTRLLVL.

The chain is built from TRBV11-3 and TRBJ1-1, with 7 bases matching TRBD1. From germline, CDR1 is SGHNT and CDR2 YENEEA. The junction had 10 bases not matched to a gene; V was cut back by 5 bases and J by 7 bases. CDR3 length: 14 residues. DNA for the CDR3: TGTGCCAGCAGCCCGGGACAGTCTGGGGGTGAAGCTTTCTTT. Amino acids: CASSPGQSGGEAFF.